This is a list of T cell receptor beta chains from one sample in a study of control samples from healthy donors and cancer patients. Method: immunoSEQ multiplex PCR; TCRdb's copy keeps in-frame clones and lacks some. The sample lists about 100,000 clones; roughly 90% were seen once. The sequencing input was blood. Receptors originate from a woman aged 50 to 60 in good health. CDR3s include the opening cysteine and the closing phenylalanine or tryptophan. Each record gives: clone size, V gene, D gene, J gene, CDR3 protein, CDR3 DNA. A D gene is named only where the DNA matches it firmly. A row's size may be missing; if present it is once, few, many or a size class.

clone size: .; V gene: TRBV7-8; D gene: .; J gene: TRBJ1-3; CDR3 protein: CASSSFDGPTIYF; CDR3 DNA: TGTGCCAGCAGCTCCTTCGACGGGCCGACCATATATTTT
clone size: .; V gene: TRBV6-6; D gene: .; J gene: TRBJ1-2; CDR3 protein: CASRKGDGYTF; CDR3 DNA: TGTGCCAGCAGAAAAGGGGACGGCTACACCTTC
clone size: .; V gene: TRBV11-2; D gene: TRBD2; J gene: TRBJ2-2; CDR3 protein: CASSPPIAGGPTGELFF; CDR3 DNA: TGTGCCAGCAGCCCCCCGATAGCGGGAGGACCGACCGGGGAGCTGTTTTTT
clone size: .; V gene: TRBV10-3; D gene: .; J gene: TRBJ2-5; CDR3 protein: CAISVSGNDRETQYF; CDR3 DNA: TGTGCCATCAGTGTTAGCGGCAACGATAGAGAGACCCAGTACTTC
clone size: .; V gene: TRBV5-4; D gene: .; J gene: TRBJ2-5; CDR3 protein: CASSSSAGLETQYF; CDR3 DNA: TGTGCCAGCAGCTCCTCGGCGGGTTTGGAGACCCAGTACTTC
clone size: few; V gene: TRBV6-5; D gene: .; J gene: TRBJ2-3; CDR3 protein: CASSYSTPGTDTQYF; CDR3 DNA: TGTGCCAGCAGTTACTCTACCCCAGGCACAGATACGCAGTATTTT
clone size: few; V gene: TRBV4-1; D gene: .; J gene: TRBJ1-1; CDR3 protein: CASSQVALPVTFF; CDR3 DNA: TGCGCCAGCAGCCAAGTGGCGCTCCCCGTTACTTTCTTT
clone size: .; V gene: TRBV7-2; D gene: TRBD2; J gene: TRBJ2-2; CDR3 protein: CASSGLAGPLGGGELFF; CDR3 DNA: TGTGCCAGCAGCGGACTAGCGGGGCCCCTGGGGGGCGGGGAGCTGTTTTTT
clone size: once; V gene: TRBV5-6; D gene: TRBD2; J gene: TRBJ2-7; CDR3 protein: CASSFGTGGSYEQYF; CDR3 DNA: TGTGCCAGCAGTTTCGGGACGGGGGGATCCTACGAGCAGTACTTC
clone size: .; V gene: TRBV6-4; D gene: .; J gene: TRBJ1-4; CDR3 protein: CASSGGINEKLFF; CDR3 DNA: TGTGCCAGCAGCGGGGGAATTAATGAAAAACTGTTTTTT
clone size: .; V gene: TRBV6-6; D gene: .; J gene: TRBJ1-1; CDR3 protein: CASHPKLENTEAFF; CDR3 DNA: TGTGCCAGCCATCCCAAACTGGAGAACACTGAAGCTTTCTTT
clone size: .; V gene: TRBV3-1/TRBV3-2; D gene: .; J gene: TRBJ2-3; CDR3 protein: CASSQDERYLPDTQYF; CDR3 DNA: TGTGCCAGCAGCCAAGATGAACGCTACTTGCCAGATACGCAGTATTTT
clone size: .; V gene: TRBV27; D gene: .; J gene: TRBJ2-1; CDR3 protein: CASSLSAIRNEQFF; CDR3 DNA: TGTGCCAGCAGTTTATCGGCGATTAGAAATGAGCAGTTCTTC
clone size: .; V gene: TRBV6-5; D gene: TRBD1; J gene: TRBJ1-6; CDR3 protein: CASSYSGQGNSPLHF; CDR3 DNA: TGTGCCAGCAGTTACTCGGGACAGGGGAATTCACCCCTCCACTTT
clone size: .; V gene: TRBV6-6; D gene: TRBD1; J gene: TRBJ1-1; CDR3 protein: CASSDPKGGNTEAFF; CDR3 DNA: TGTGCCAGCAGTGACCCCAAAGGGGGCAACACTGAAGCTTTCTTT
clone size: .; V gene: TRBV9; D gene: .; J gene: TRBJ2-3; CDR3 protein: CASSRLQGITDTQYF; CDR3 DNA: TGTGCCAGCAGCCGACTTCAGGGAATCACAGATACGCAGTATTTT
clone size: .; V gene: TRBV7-9; D gene: .; J gene: TRBJ1-4; CDR3 protein: CASSSGSATNEKLFF; CDR3 DNA: TGTGCCAGCAGCTCAGGGTCTGCAACTAATGAAAAACTGTTTTTT
clone size: .; V gene: TRBV11-2; D gene: .; J gene: TRBJ2-5; CDR3 protein: CASTYQGTHNQETQYF; CDR3 DNA: TGTGCCAGCACCTATCAGGGGACTCATAATCAAGAGACCCAGTACTTC
clone size: .; V gene: TRBV12-3/TRBV12-4; D gene: .; J gene: TRBJ2-2; CDR3 protein: CASNTMWGELFF; CDR3 DNA: TGTGCCAGCAACACAATGTGGGGGGAGCTGTTTTTT
clone size: .; V gene: TRBV3-1/TRBV3-2; D gene: .; J gene: TRBJ1-5; CDR3 protein: CASSQDLGQPQHF; CDR3 DNA: TGTGCCAGCAGCCAAGATTTGGGTCAGCCCCAGCATTTT
clone size: .; V gene: TRBV10-2; D gene: .; J gene: TRBJ2-5; CDR3 protein: CASSEVRVMGTQYF; CDR3 DNA: TGCGCCAGCAGTGAGGTCAGGGTAATGGGGACCCAGTACTTC
clone size: .; V gene: TRBV4-2; D gene: .; J gene: TRBJ1-2; CDR3 protein: CASSQDRGLIGYTF; CDR3 DNA: TGTGCCAGCAGCCAAGATCGGGGGTTGATCGGCTACACCTTC
clone size: .; V gene: TRBV5-4; D gene: TRBD2; J gene: TRBJ2-5; CDR3 protein: CASTSGGKTQYF; CDR3 DNA: TGTGCCAGCACCTCGGGGGGAAAGACCCAGTACTTC
clone size: .; V gene: TRBV27; D gene: .; J gene: TRBJ2-2; CDR3 protein: CASRRTANGELFF; CDR3 DNA: TGTGCCAGCAGGCGGACAGCGAACGGGGAGCTGTTTTTT
clone size: .; V gene: TRBV7-8; D gene: .; J gene: TRBJ2-4; CDR3 protein: CASSLFRVGQQPVKNIQYF; CDR3 DNA: TGTGCCAGCAGCTTATTTCGCGTTGGCCAACAACCAGTCAAAAACATTCAGTACTTC
clone size: .; V gene: TRBV5-1; D gene: .; J gene: TRBJ2-3; CDR3 protein: CASSRTGTDTQYF; CDR3 DNA: TGCGCCAGCAGTCGAACAGGGACAGATACGCAGTATTTT
clone size: .; V gene: TRBV21-1; D gene: .; J gene: TRBJ2-1; CDR3 protein: CASSKSVEREFYNEQFF; CDR3 DNA: TGTGCCAGCAGCAAATCAGTTGAGCGGGAGTTCTACAATGAGCAGTTCTTC
clone size: few; V gene: TRBV4-1; D gene: .; J gene: TRBJ2-3; CDR3 protein: CASSQDPPGGLKDTQYF; CDR3 DNA: TGCGCCAGCAGCCAAGACCCACCCGGGGGGCTGAAAGATACGCAGTATTTT